This T cell receptor beta chain comes out of a study of cytomegalovirus exposure and HLA in healthy donors. Study-wide background: Membership in the Caucasian-associated ancestry cluster was found for around 81% of around 380 genotyped donors.

As concerns this clone: Antigen: not known. At one end, the junction sequence differs from germline, possibly due to a read error.

The PCR used 60 Vbeta and 13 Jbeta primers. The protocol was immunoSEQ multiplex PCR, while the TCRdb copy is restricted to in-frame clones and leaves out a portion. The sample carries over 85,000 clones, 81% recorded once. Germline lookup yields CDR1 SEHNR and CDR2 FQNEAQ (reference sequence). This CDR3 region has 15 residues. Study-level results: After further analysis at a later stage, roughly 16,000 TCR beta sequences were associated with HLA alleles at 0.05 false discovery rate. Later work found that TCR association rates differed between HLA loci; DRB1 had the most and HLA-C the fewest.

The sequencing input was PBMCs. The rearrangement uses TRBV7-9 and TRBJ2-2, with D tentatively TRBD1 (6 bases). The receptor's source is a middle-aged man in good health and CMV-seropositive. The CDR3 reads CSSSFLGQYTGELFF. CDR3 DNA: TGTTCCAGCAGCTTTTTAGGACAGTACACCGGGGAGCTGTTTTTT.